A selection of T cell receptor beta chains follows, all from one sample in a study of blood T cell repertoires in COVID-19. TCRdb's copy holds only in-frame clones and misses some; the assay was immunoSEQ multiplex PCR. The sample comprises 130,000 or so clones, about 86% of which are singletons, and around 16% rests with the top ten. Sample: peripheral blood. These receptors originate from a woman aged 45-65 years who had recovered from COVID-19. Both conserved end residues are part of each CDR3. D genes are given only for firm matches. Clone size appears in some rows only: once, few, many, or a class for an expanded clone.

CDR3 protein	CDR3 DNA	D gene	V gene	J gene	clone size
CASSRISDRPYEQYF	TGTGCCAGCAGCCGGATCTCGGACAGGCCCTACGAGCAGTACTTC	TRBD1	TRBV9	TRBJ2-7	.
CASSPLRGASTDTQYF	TGTGCCAGCTCACCCCTTCGGGGGGCCAGCACAGATACGCAGTATTTT	.	TRBV18	TRBJ2-3	.
CASSQEGLAENTDTQYF	TGTGCCAGCAGCCAAGAAGGCCTAGCAGAAAACACAGATACGCAGTATTTT	.	TRBV4-2	TRBJ2-3	.
CASSVLGGSTDTQYF	TGTGCCAGCAGCGTCCTAGGGGGTAGCACAGATACGCAGTATTTT	.	TRBV9	TRBJ2-3	.
CASSLRGWNSYNEQFF	TGTGCCAGTAGTTTGAGGGGGTGGAACTCCTACAATGAGCAGTTCTTC	.	TRBV19	TRBJ2-1	once
CASSQSAAGNEQFF	TGCGCCAGCAGCCAATCGGCAGCGGGGAATGAGCAGTTCTTC	TRBD2	TRBV4-3	TRBJ2-1	.
CASTPSESSYEQYF	TGTGCCAGTACCCCTAGCGAGAGCTCCTACGAGCAGTACTTC	.	TRBV19	TRBJ2-7	.
CASSEQTETRFF	TGTGCCAGCAGTGAACAAACCGAGACAAGGTTCTTC	.	TRBV2	TRBJ2-1	once
CASSPTGAMNTEAFF	TGTGCCAGCAGTCCGACAGGGGCCATGAACACTGAAGCTTTCTTT	TRBD1	TRBV2	TRBJ1-1	.
CSVEVFPGQGISGNTIYF	TGCAGCGTTGAAGTTTTCCCCGGACAGGGAATCTCTGGAAACACCATATATTTT	TRBD1	TRBV29-1	TRBJ1-3	.
CASSPTGWGQPQHF	TGTGCCAGTAGTCCTACAGGGTGGGGTCAGCCCCAGCATTTT	.	TRBV19	TRBJ1-5	many
CASSSSSARSADTQYF	TGTGCCAGCAGCTCGTCATCCGCCAGATCCGCAGATACGCAGTATTTT	.	TRBV7-3	TRBJ2-3	.
CASSLPGLAGGETQYF	TGCGCCAGCAGCTTGCCCGGACTAGCGGGGGGAGAGACCCAGTACTTC	TRBD2	TRBV5-1	TRBJ2-5	.
CASSFRGGGTYNEQFF	TGTGCCAGCAGCTTCCGTGGTGGGGGGACCTACAATGAGCAGTTCTTC	.	TRBV11-3	TRBJ2-1	.
CSVDYATTDTQYF	TGCAGCGTTGACTACGCTACCACAGATACGCAGTATTTT	.	TRBV29-1	TRBJ2-3	.
CASSPVTGSGNTIYF	TGTGCCAGCTCACCGGTAACAGGGTCTGGAAACACCATATATTTT	.	TRBV18	TRBJ1-3	.
CASSEGGLLETQYF	TGTGCCAGCAGTGAAGGGGGACTGTTGGAGACCCAGTACTTC	.	TRBV2	TRBJ2-5	.
CASSHGQGARDGYTF	TGTGCCAGCAGCCATGGACAGGGGGCGCGAGATGGCTACACCTTC	TRBD1	TRBV7-9	TRBJ1-2	.
CASSRGLAGSYEQYF	TGTGCCAGCTCACGGGGACTAGCGGGCTCCTACGAGCAGTACTTC	TRBD2	TRBV18	TRBJ2-7	.
CSASNMAGGGTGELFF	TGCAGTGCTAGTAATATGGCGGGAGGGGGCACCGGGGAGCTGTTTTTT	TRBD2	TRBV20-1	TRBJ2-2	.
CATSESGAYSNQPQHF	TGTGCCACCAGTGAGTCGGGAGCTTATAGCAATCAGCCCCAGCATTTT	.	TRBV24-1	TRBJ1-5	.
CASSTDREGGELFF	TGCGCCAGCAGCACGGACAGGGAGGGCGGGGAGCTGTTTTTT	.	TRBV5-1	TRBJ2-2	.
CASSLNGGLRGPYEQYF	TGTGCCAGCAGCTTAAACGGGGGACTGAGGGGCCCCTACGAGCAGTACTTC	.	TRBV7-2	TRBJ2-7	.
CASNQGAILWGYTF	TGTGCCAGCAATCAGGGGGCGATCCTCTGGGGCTACACCTTC	TRBD1	TRBV6-5	TRBJ1-2	.
CAWSRRWENTEAFF	TGTGCCTGGAGTCGGAGGTGGGAGAACACTGAAGCTTTCTTT	.	TRBV30	TRBJ1-1	.
CASNGQNNQPQHF	TGTGCCAGCAATGGACAAAACAATCAGCCCCAGCATTTT	.	TRBV2	TRBJ1-5	.
CASSRARSTSGSRNEQFF	TGTGCCAGCAGCCGAGCGCGTAGTACTAGCGGGAGTAGAAATGAGCAGTTCTTC	TRBD2	TRBV27	TRBJ2-1	.
CASRGPGLSGYGYTF	TGTGCCAGCAGGGGTCCGGGTCTCAGTGGATATGGCTACACCTTC	.	TRBV6-5	TRBJ1-2	.
CASSNSRGSNQPQHF	TGTGCCAGTAGCAATTCTCGGGGGAGCAATCAGCCCCAGCATTTT	.	TRBV19	TRBJ1-5	.
CASSQGREQYF	TGTGCCAGCAGCCAAGGGAGGGAGCAGTACTTC	.	TRBV3-1/TRBV3-2	TRBJ2-7	.
CASSILDRGVTFF	TGTGCCAGTAGTATATTGGACAGGGGAGTAACTTTCTTT	TRBD1	TRBV19	TRBJ1-1	.
CASREGASGRDEQYF	TGTGCCAGCAGGGAGGGGGCTAGCGGGAGGGACGAGCAGTACTTC	TRBD2	TRBV6-5	TRBJ2-7	.
CASSLVAAETQYF	TGCGCCAGCAGCTTGGTGGCAGCGGAGACCCAGTACTTC	.	TRBV5-1	TRBJ2-5	.
CASSEGQGNQPQHF	TGTGCCAGCAGTGAAGGACAGGGCAATCAGCCCCAGCATTTT	.	TRBV2	TRBJ1-5	.
CAWSGQVSTEAFF	TGTGCCTGGAGTGGACAGGTTAGCACTGAAGCTTTCTTT	.	TRBV30	TRBJ1-1	.
CAWRLESRGYEQYF	TGTGCCTGGCGTCTGGAAAGCAGGGGTTACGAGCAGTACTTC	.	TRBV30	TRBJ2-7	.
CASSQGAGGRGEQFF	TGCGCCAGCAGCCAAGGAGCGGGGGGGAGGGGTGAGCAGTTCTTC	TRBD2	TRBV4-1	TRBJ2-1	.
CARSYIPVDLRLNYGYTF	TGTGCCAGAAGCTACATCCCGGTAGACCTTAGACTTAACTATGGCTACACCTTC	.	TRBV7-5	TRBJ1-2	.
CAWSIWPGQALRTYEQYF	TGTGCCTGGAGTATTTGGCCGGGACAGGCGCTTCGTACCTACGAGCAGTACTTC	TRBD1	TRBV30	TRBJ2-7	.
CASTLGGSAKNIQYF	TGTGCCAGCACCCTAGGGGGTAGTGCCAAAAACATTCAGTACTTC	.	TRBV7-2	TRBJ2-4	.
CASRLGGVAEAFF	TGTGCCAGCAGACTAGGGGGGGTGGCTGAAGCTTTCTTT	.	TRBV7-9	TRBJ1-1	few
CASSQQGSSNQPQHF	TGTGCCAGCAGCCAGCAGGGGAGTAGCAATCAGCCCCAGCATTTT	.	TRBV3-1/TRBV3-2	TRBJ1-5	.
CASSFSGQGSGELFF	TGCGCCAGCAGCTTTTCGGGACAGGGGAGCGGGGAGCTGTTTTTT	TRBD1	TRBV5-1	TRBJ2-2	.